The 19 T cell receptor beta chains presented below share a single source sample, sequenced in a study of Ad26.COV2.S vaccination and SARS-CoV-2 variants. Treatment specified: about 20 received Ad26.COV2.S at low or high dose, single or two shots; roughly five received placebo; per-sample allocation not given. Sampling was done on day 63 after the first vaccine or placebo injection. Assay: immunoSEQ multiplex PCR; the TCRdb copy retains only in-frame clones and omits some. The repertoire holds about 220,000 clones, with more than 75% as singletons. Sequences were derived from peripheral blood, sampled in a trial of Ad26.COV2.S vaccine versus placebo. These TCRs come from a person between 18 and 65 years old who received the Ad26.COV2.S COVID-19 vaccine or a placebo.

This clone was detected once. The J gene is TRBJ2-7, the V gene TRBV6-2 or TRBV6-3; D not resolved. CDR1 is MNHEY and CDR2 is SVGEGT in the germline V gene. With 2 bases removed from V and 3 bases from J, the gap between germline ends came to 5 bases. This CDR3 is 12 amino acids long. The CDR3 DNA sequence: TGTGCCAGCAGTTACCGAAGCTACGAGCAGTACTTC. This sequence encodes CASSYRSYEQYF.

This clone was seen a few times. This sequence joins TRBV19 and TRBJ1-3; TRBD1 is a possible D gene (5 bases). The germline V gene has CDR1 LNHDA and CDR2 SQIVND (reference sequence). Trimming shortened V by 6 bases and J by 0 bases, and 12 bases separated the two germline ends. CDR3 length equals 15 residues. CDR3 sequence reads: CASSRTGNSGNTIYF. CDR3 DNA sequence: TGTGCCAGTAGCCGTACAGGAAACTCTGGAAACACCATATATTTT.

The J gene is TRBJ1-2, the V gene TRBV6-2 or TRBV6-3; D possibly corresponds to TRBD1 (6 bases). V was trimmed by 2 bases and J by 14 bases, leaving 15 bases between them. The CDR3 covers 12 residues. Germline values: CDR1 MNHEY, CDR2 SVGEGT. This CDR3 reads CASSYLPTGLTF. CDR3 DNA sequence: TGTGCCAGCAGTTACCTCCCGACAGGATTAACCTTC.

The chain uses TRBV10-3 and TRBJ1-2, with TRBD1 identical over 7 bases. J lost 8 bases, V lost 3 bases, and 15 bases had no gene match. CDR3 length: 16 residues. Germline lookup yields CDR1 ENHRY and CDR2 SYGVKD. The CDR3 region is CAISDLTDRPIWGYTF. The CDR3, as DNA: TGTGCCATCAGTGACCTGACGGACAGGCCAATCTGGGGCTACACCTTC.

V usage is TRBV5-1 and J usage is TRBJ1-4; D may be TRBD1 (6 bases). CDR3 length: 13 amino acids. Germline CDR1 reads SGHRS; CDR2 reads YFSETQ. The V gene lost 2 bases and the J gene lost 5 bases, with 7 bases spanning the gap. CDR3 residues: CASSLQGNEKLFF. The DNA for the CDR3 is TGCGCCAGCAGCTTACAGGGAAATGAAAAACTGTTTTTT.

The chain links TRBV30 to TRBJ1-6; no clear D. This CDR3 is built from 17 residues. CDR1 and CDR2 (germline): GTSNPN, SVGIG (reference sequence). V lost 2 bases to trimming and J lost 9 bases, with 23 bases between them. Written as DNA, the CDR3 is TGTGCCTGGAGTTCCCGTTGGCGGGCAGTAGAGGGTTCACCCCTCCACTTT. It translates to CAWSSRWRAVEGSPLHF.

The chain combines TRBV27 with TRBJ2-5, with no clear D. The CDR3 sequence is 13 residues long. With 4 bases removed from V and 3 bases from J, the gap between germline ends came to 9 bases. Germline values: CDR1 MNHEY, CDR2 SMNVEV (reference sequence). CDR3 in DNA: TGTGCCAGCAGTTCAATTATTAAAGAGACCCAGTACTTC. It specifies CASSSIIKETQYF.

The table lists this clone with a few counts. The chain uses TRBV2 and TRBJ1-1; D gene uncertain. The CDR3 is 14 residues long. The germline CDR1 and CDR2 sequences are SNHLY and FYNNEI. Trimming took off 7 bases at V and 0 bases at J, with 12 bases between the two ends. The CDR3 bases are TGTGCCAGCATCCCTGGACCTCTGAACACTGAAGCTTTCTTT. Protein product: CASIPGPLNTEAFF.

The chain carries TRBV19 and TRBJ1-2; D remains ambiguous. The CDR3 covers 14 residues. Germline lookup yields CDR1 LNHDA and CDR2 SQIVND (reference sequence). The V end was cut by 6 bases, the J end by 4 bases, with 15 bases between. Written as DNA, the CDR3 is TGTGCCAGTAGCGACAAGTCTGACGGCTATGGCTACACCTTC. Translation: CASSDKSDGYGYTF. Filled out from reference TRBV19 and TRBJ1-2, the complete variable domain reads DGGITQSPKYLFRKEGQNVTLSCEQNLNHDAMYWYRQDPGQGLRLIYYSQIVNDFQKGDIAEGYSVSREKKESFPLTVTSAQKNPTAFYLCASSDKSDGYGYTFGSGTRLTVV.

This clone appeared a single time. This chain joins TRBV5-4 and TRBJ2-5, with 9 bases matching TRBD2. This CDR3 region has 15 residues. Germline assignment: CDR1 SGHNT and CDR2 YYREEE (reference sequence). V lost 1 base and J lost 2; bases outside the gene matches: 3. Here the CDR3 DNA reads TGTGCCAGCAGCTTGAGCGGGGGGCGACAAGAGACCCAGTACTTC. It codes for CASSLSGGRQETQYF. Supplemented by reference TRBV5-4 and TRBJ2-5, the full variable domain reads ETGVTQSPTHLIKTRGQQVTLRCSSQSGHNTVSWYQQALGQGPQFIFQYYREEENGRGNFPPRFSGLQFPNYSSELNVNALELDDSALYLCASSLSGGRQETQYFGPGTRLLVL.

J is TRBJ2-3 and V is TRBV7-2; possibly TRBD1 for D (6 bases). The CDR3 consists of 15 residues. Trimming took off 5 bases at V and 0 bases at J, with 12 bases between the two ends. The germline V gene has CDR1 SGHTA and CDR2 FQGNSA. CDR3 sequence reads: CASSLRTASTDTQYF. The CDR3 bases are TGTGCCAGCAGCCTAAGGACAGCTAGCACAGATACGCAGTATTTT. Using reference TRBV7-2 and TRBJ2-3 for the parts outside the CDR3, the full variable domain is GAGVSQSPSNKVTEKGKDVELRCDPISGHTALYWYRQSLGQGLEFLIYFQGNSAPDKSGLPSDRFSAERTGGSVSTLTIQRTQQEDSAVYLCASSLRTASTDTQYFGPGTRLTVL.

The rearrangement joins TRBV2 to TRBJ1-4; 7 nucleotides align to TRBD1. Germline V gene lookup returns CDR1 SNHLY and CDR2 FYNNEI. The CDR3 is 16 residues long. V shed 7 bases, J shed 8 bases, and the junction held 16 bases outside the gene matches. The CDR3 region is CASMVTQTGFREKLFF. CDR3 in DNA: TGTGCCAGCATGGTAACCCAGACAGGGTTCCGAGAAAAACTGTTTTTT.

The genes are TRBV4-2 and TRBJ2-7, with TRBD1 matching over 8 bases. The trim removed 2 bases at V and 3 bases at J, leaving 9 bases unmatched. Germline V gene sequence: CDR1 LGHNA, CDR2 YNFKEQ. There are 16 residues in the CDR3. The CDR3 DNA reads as TGTGCCAGCAGCCAATCGGCGGGACAGGAGGTCTACGAGCAGTACTTC. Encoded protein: CASSQSAGQEVYEQYF.

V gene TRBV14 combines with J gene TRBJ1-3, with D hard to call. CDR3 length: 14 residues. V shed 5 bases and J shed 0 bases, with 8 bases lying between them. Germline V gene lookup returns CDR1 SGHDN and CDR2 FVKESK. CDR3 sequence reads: CASSSWASGNTIYF. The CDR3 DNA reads TGTGCCAGCAGCTCTTGGGCCTCTGGAAACACCATATATTTT.

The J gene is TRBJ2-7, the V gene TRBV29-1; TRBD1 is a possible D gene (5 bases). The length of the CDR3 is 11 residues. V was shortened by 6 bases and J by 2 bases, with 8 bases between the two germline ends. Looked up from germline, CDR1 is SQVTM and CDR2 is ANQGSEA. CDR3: CSVRQTYEQYF. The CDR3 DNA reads TGCAGCGTCCGACAGACCTACGAGCAGTACTTC.

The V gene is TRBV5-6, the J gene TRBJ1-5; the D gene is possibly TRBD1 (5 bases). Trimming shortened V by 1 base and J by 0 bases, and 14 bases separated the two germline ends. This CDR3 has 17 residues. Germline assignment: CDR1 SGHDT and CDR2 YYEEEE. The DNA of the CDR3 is TGTGCCAGCAGCTTGCTGGGCGGGGACCCTAGCAATCAGCCCCAGCATTTT. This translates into CASSLLGGDPSNQPQHF.

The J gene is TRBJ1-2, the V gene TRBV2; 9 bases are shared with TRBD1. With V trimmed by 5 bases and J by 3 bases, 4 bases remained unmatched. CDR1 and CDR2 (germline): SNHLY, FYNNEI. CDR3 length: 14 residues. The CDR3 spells CASSSQGADYGYTF. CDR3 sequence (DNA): TGTGCCAGCAGTTCACAGGGGGCGGACTATGGCTACACCTTC.

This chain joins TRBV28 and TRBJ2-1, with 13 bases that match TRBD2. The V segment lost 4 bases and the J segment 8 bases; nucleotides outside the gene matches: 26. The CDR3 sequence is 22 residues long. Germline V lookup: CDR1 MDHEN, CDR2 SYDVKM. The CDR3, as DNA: TGTGCCAGCAGTTGGGGGGGACGGCGGACTAGCGGGAGCCTGTTGGTTCCCTATGAGCAGTTCTTC. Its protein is CASSWGGRRTSGSLLVPYEQFF.

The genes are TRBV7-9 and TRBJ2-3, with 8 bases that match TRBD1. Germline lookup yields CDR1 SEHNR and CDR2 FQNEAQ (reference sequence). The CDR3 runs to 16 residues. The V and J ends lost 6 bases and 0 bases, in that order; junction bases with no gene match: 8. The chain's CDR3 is CASRPADRESTDTQYF. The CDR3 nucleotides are TGTGCCAGCAGACCGGCGGACAGGGAGAGCACAGATACGCAGTATTTT. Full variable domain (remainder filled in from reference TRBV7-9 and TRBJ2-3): DTGVSQNPRHKITKRGQNVTFRCDPISEHNRLYWYRQTLGQGPEFLTYFQNEAQLEKSRLLSDRFSAERPKGSFSTLEIQRTEQGDSAMYLCASRPADRESTDTQYFGPGTRLTVL.